The sequence of this T cell receptor beta chain was determined in a study of CD8 T cells in Susac syndrome. Reverse transcription used 0.5 to 1 ug RNA and random hexamers. With immunoSEQ multiplex PCR, TCR beta CDR3 was amplified across 54 Vbeta and 13 Jbeta. TCRdb itself ran the immunoSEQ multiplex PCR reads through MiXCR, one entry per CDR3 protein. The sample has 150,000 to 200,000 distinct CDR3 sequences, approximately 93% seen once; the top ten hold about 0.09%. Comment on this clonotype: Its antigen is not identified.

TCR beta was sequenced from blood CD8+ and CD4+ T cells. CDR3 length: 17 residues. Germline-derived CDR1 and CDR2 are KGHDR and SFDVKD. After removal of 4 bases from V and 6 bases from J, the junction contained 13 bases not matched to a gene. General study results and limits: The study's TCR sequencing and HLA analysis drew on a certain number of individuals. That number was acknowledged as relatively small.

The specimen sequenced was CD4+ T cells from PBMCs. The receptor was derived from a human donor with multiple sclerosis. V is TRBV24-1 and J is TRBJ2-3; TRBD2 matches at 9 bases. CDR3 in amino acids: CATSEATASGMSDTQYF. CDR3 coding DNA: TGTGCCACCAGTGAGGCGACGGCTAGCGGGATGTCGGATACGCAGTATTTT.